The present entry profiles one T cell receptor (beta chain) with its context. This entry comes from a study of blood T cell repertoires in COVID-19. On the study more broadly: Donors in the United States, Italy and Spain gave samples during acute or convalescent COVID-19. PBMCs, B-cell-depleted T cells, or T cells provided the cDNA or gDNA that made up the material.

CDR3 length equals 14 residues. Germline V gene data show CDR1 as KGHSH and CDR2 as LQKENI. The trim removed 6 bases at V and 6 bases at J, leaving 6 bases unmatched. Per the study methods: Nucleated cell number was recorded as an estimate derived from reference gene primer amplification. Only in-frame clones appear in the TCRdb table, and some are missing; sequencing was by immunoSEQ multiplex PCR. The V and J calls and clone size are taken from that table; D and trimming were inferred from the DNA. The sample gives about 98,000 clones, about 80% of which show up once; approximately 24% is in the top ten.

The TCR sequence derives from a man between 65 and 85 years old with acute or convalescent COVID-19. The chain couples TRBV18 to TRBJ2-1; 9 positions match TRBD1. Sequencing was done on a sample of peripheral blood. This CDR3 reads CASSSGTGPNEQFF. The CDR3 region has the DNA TGTGCCAGCTCCTCCGGGACAGGGCCCAATGAGCAGTTCTTC.